These T cell receptor beta chains were read from a single sample in a study of blood T cell repertoires in COVID-19. Libraries were prepared by immunoSEQ multiplex PCR; TCRdb keeps only in-frame clonotypes and omits some of them. The repertoire has approximately 97,000 clones, approximately 78% of them found once; the top ten carry around 9.8%. The material sequenced was peripheral blood. Every receptor here comes from a man between 60 and 75 years old with active or convalescent COVID-19. Each CDR3 is given with its conserved first and last residue. D genes are given only for firm matches. Rows may omit the clone size; those that give it use once, few, many or a size class.

.	.	15	TRBV5-4	TRBJ2-2	TGTGCCAGCAGCTTGGGAGCGGAGGCCACCGGGGAGCTGTTTTTT	CASSLGAEATGELFF
.	.	12	TRBV5-6	TRBJ1-1	TGTGCCAGCTGCCTATGGAACACTGAAGCTTTCTTT	CASCLWNTEAFF
.	few	17	TRBV5-4	TRBJ1-6	TGTGCCAGCAGCCCGAGGGTTGCAGGAAGTGTAAATTCACCCCTCCACTTT	CASSPRVAGSVNSPLHF
TRBD2	.	15	TRBV7-7	TRBJ2-3	TGTGCCAGCAGCTTAAGTCTAGCGGCCACAGATACGCAGTATTTT	CASSLSLAATDTQYF
TRBD2	.	17	TRBV11-3	TRBJ2-7	TGTGCCAGCAGCTTAGCGGGGGGGGCGATAGCGGGAGTCGAGCAGTACTTC	CASSLAGGAIAGVEQYF
.	.	15	TRBV28	TRBJ2-7	TGTGCCAGCAGTTCCGGCTGGAGGGGGCGGTACGAGCAGTACTTC	CASSSGWRGRYEQYF
.	.	17	TRBV23-1	TRBJ1-5	TGCGCCAGCACTTCTGTCTTGAGGCGGGGGCGTAATCAGCCCCAGCATTTT	CASTSVLRRGRNQPQHF
TRBD1	.	14	TRBV19	TRBJ2-2	TGTGCCAGTAACCCGACAGGGCTTGGCGGGGAGCTGTTTTTT	CASNPTGLGGELFF
TRBD2	.	13	TRBV7-2	TRBJ2-7	TGTGCCAGCGCCTTAGGCGGGGGCTACGAGCAGTACTTC	CASALGGGYEQYF
.	many	14	TRBV18	TRBJ1-5	TGTGCCAGCTCACCTATTTTTAGCAATCAGCCCCAGCATTTT	CASSPIFSNQPQHF
.	once	14	TRBV28	TRBJ2-3	TGTGCCAGCAGTTTGTCCAGAAAGACAGATACGCAGTATTTT	CASSLSRKTDTQYF
TRBD1	.	16	TRBV19	TRBJ1-2	TGTGCCAGTAGTACCCAACAGGGGGCGATTAACTATGGCTACACCTTC	CASSTQQGAINYGYTF
.	.	15	TRBV18	TRBJ2-5	TGTGCCAGCTCACCAGGTCAGGGGGGACAAGAGACCCAGTACTTC	CASSPGQGGQETQYF
.	.	13	TRBV6-2/TRBV6-3	TRBJ1-1	TGTGCCAGCAGTTACACCGCGGATCCAGGGGCTTTCTTT	CASSYTADPGAFF
.	.	13	TRBV7-2	TRBJ2-1	TGTGCCAGCAGCTTACAGGCGGGGAATGAGCAGTTCTTC	CASSLQAGNEQFF
TRBD1	.	14	TRBV11-2	TRBJ1-1	TGTGCCAGCAGTCCTTTCACAGGGGGCACTGAAGCTTTCTTT	CASSPFTGGTEAFF
TRBD1	.	13	TRBV29-1	TRBJ1-2	TGCAGCGTTGATAGGCAGGGGGCGCGCGGCTACACCTTC	CSVDRQGARGYTF
TRBD1	few	14	TRBV15	TRBJ1-5	TGTGCCACCAGCAGTAGGGGGGACAGTCAGCCCCAGCATTTT	CATSSRGDSQPQHF
.	.	11	TRBV10-3	TRBJ1-1	TGTGCCATCAGTGAGGCAGGTGAAGCTTTCTTT	CAISEAGEAFF
TRBD2	.	15	TRBV10-2	TRBJ2-3	TGCGCCAGCAGGCGGACTAGCGGCAGGGAGGATACGCAGTATTTT	CASRRTSGREDTQYF
TRBD2	.	12	TRBV30	TRBJ2-4	TGTGCCTGGAGCTTGACTAGCGGGGTTCAGTACTTC	CAWSLTSGVQYF
TRBD2	.	17	TRBV28	TRBJ2-2	TGTGCCAGCAGTGCCCGACTAGCGGGAGCGAATACCGGGGAGCTGTTTTTT	CASSARLAGANTGELFF
.	.	15	TRBV5-6	TRBJ1-2	TGTGCCAGCAGCTTAGTGGGCAATTCTAACTATGGCTACACCTTC	CASSLVGNSNYGYTF